Listed below are T cell receptor beta chains from one sample, sequenced in a study of T cells in Graves' hyperthyroidism and ophthalmopathy. TCRdb fed the multiplex PCR reads into MiXCR, producing one record per CDR3 protein. The sample lists roughly 350,000 distinct CDR3 sequences; approximately 15% were seen once. Specimen: blood. These receptor sequences come from a woman aged 30 to 39 with Graves' hyperthyroidism. The CDR3 runs from the conserved cysteine through the conserved F or W. A D gene is named only where the DNA matches it firmly. Clone sizes are given selectively: once, few, many, or a class where the clone is expanded.

V gene,J gene,D gene,clone size,CDR3 protein,CDR3 DNA
TRBV20-1,TRBJ1-5,-,-,CSATTVSGNQPQHF,TGCAGTGCCACCACCGTATCCGGCAATCAGCCCCAGCATTTT
TRBV6-1,TRBJ1-2,-,many,CASTSPRGDYGYTF,TGTGCCAGCACGTCCCCGAGGGGGGACTATGGCTACACCTTC
TRBV9,TRBJ2-7,-,few,CASSPGGTVYEQYF,TGTGCCAGCAGCCCCGGGGGGACAGTATACGAGCAGTACTTC
TRBV28,TRBJ1-5,TRBD1,many,CASSLSFRGQLINQPQHF,TGTGCCAGCAGTTTGTCCTTTAGGGGACAGCTCATCAATCAGCCCCAGCATTTT
TRBV19,TRBJ2-1,TRBD1,few,CASSIDGTGRFGEQFF,TGTGCCAGTAGTATAGATGGGACAGGGAGATTTGGTGAGCAGTTCTTC
TRBV6-2/TRBV6-3,TRBJ2-7,TRBD2,few,CATTLAGSYEQYF,TGTGCCACCACTCTAGCGGGAAGCTACGAGCAGTACTTC
TRBV4-3,TRBJ1-1,-,-,CASSQAGFGTEAFF,TGCGCCAGCAGCCAAGCAGGGTTTGGGACTGAAGCTTTCTTT
TRBV28,TRBJ1-6,TRBD1,few,CASSTPGTGLSPLHF,TGTGCCAGCAGCACACCCGGGACAGGTTTGTCACCCCTCCACTTT
TRBV3-1,TRBJ2-7,TRBD2,many,CASSQRRLAGDYEQYF,TGTGCCAGCAGCCAAAGGAGGCTAGCGGGAGACTACGAGCAGTACTTC
TRBV19,TRBJ1-1,-,few,CASRVVTGTLGAEAFF,TGTGCCAGTAGAGTGGTTACCGGGACTCTGGGCGCTGAAGCTTTCTTT
TRBV27,TRBJ1-5,-,-,CASSRGGTQPQHF,TGTGCCAGCAGTCGCGGGGGCACTCAGCCCCAGCATTTT
TRBV18,TRBJ2-2,-,-,CASSPVQANTGELFF,TGTGCCAGCTCACCCGTACAGGCGAACACCGGGGAGCTGTTTTTT
TRBV28,TRBJ2-7,-,-,CATDDWNLTTGREQYF,TGTGCCACCGACGATTGGAACCTTACCACCGGCCGGGAGCAGTACTTC
TRBV20-1,TRBJ1-2,TRBD1,many,CSARDRGRGNYGYTF,TGCAGTGCTAGAGATCGTGGCAGGGGGAACTATGGCTACACCTTC
TRBV20-1,TRBJ1-2,-,many,CSAFNYGYTF,TGCAGTGCTTTTAACTATGGCTACACCTTC
TRBV2,TRBJ2-7,TRBD1,many,CASSTVEAGGSEQYF,TGTGCCAGCAGTACCGTCGAGGCAGGGGGCTCCGAGCAGTACTTC
TRBV2,TRBJ2-7,TRBD2,few,CASSLTTSGSIEQYF,TGTGCCAGCAGTTTAACGACTAGCGGGAGTATCGAGCAGTACTTC
TRBV14,TRBJ2-7,-,few,CASSRRGREQYF,TGTGCCAGCAGCCGCCGGGGACGCGAGCAGTACTTC
TRBV6-5,TRBJ2-2,-,few,CASSYSSDGELFF,TGTGCCAGCAGTTACTCCAGCGACGGGGAGCTGTTTTTT
TRBV18,TRBJ2-1,-,many,CASSPRTPGANNEQFF,TGTGCCAGCTCACCTCGGACGCCGGGGGCCAACAATGAGCAGTTCTTC
TRBV18,TRBJ1-1,-,-,CASQGSLNTEAFF,TGTGCCAGCCAAGGGAGCCTGAACACTGAAGCTTTCTTT
TRBV20-1,TRBJ2-7,TRBD2,-,CSAHTSGRRYEQYF,TGCAGTGCCCACACTAGCGGGAGACGTTACGAGCAGTACTTC
TRBV6-1,TRBJ2-5,-,many,CASSRRSSREETQYF,TGTGCCAGCAGCCGAAGATCTTCTAGGGAAGAGACCCAGTACTTC
TRBV20-1,TRBJ2-7,-,-,CSGTPSSDYYEQYF,TGCAGTGGGACCCCTAGTTCGGACTACTACGAGCAGTACTTC
TRBV30,TRBJ1-3,-,-,CAWCEPSSGNTIYF,TGTGCCTGGTGTGAACCATCCTCTGGAAACACCATATATTTT
TRBV10-3,TRBJ2-5,-,many,CAISREYRDETQYF,TGTGCCATCAGCCGAGAGTACAGGGACGAGACCCAGTACTTC